The clone carrying this T cell receptor beta chain was observed at least ten times. The data originate from a study of T-cell memory formation after mild COVID-19. TCRdb analysed the 5' RACE reads with MiXCR anew, one entry per CDR3 protein. The table records under 200,000 distinct CDR3 sequences, roughly 11% of them present only once. Germline V gene sequence: CDR1 SGHRS, CDR2 YFSETQ. Trimming cost V 4 bases and J 0 bases, with 14 bases left between them. The CDR3 sequence is 15 residues long. Specimen: PBMCs or a T cell subset sorted from them (not recorded which). This sequence joins TRBV5-1 and TRBJ2-7, with a possible D match to TRBD2 (5 bases). This clonotype was obtained from a man between 18 and 35 years old who had mild COVID-19 (a few samples of this study predate the infection). Cell type and time point are not known. DNA for the CDR3: TGCGCCAGCAGCGGATCCCCGGGGTTCTCCTACGAGCAGTACTTC. Translation: CASSGSPGFSYEQYF.